The present T cell receptor beta chain was sequenced within a study of shared clonotypes between healthy human individuals. For the study at large: Three CD4 naive, three CD4 memory, two CD8 naive and one CD8 memory plate were used per donor. Findings and limits, study-wide: The small donor group covered limited genetic and exposure diversity. Among donors, sharing of clonotypes was expected to be affected by sequencing depth.

Genomic DNA of each subset was evenly split across several immunoSEQ plates. Method: immunoSEQ multiplex PCR; TCRdb's copy keeps in-frame clones and lacks some. The sample consists of roughly 2.6 million clones, about 92% of them appearing once. The sample holds one count of this clone. As yet, its antigen is unknown. This clonotype was obtained from a man between 18 and 29 years old in good health. Specimen: naive CD4+ T cells sorted from blood. Subset of the sample: CD45RA+ positively selected.

The CDR3 DNA follows: TGCAGTGTTACCGACCGATACGAGCAGTACTTC. As protein: CSVTDRYEQYF. The J gene is TRBJ2-7, the V gene TRBV20-1; D is unresolved. Germline lookup yields CDR1 DFQATT and CDR2 SNEGSKA (reference sequence). V gave up 7 bases and J gave up 4 bases, with 11 bases separating them. This CDR3 region has 11 residues.